These 17 T cell receptor beta chains were sequenced from one sample in a study of shared clonotypes between healthy human individuals. Repertoires were generated with immunoSEQ multiplex PCR, while TCRdb's copy carries only in-frame clones and drops some. Among approximately 2,000,000 clones listed, less than 95% were seen once. Sequencing used naive CD4+ T cells from PBMCs. Regarding subset: CD45RA+ positively selected. These receptors were obtained from a man between 18 and 35 years old in good health. Some clones in this sample may be carry-over from other donors' samples.

V is TRBV27 and J is TRBJ2-7, with 13 bases aligning to TRBD2. V shed 5 bases and J 6 bases; nucleotides not matched to a gene: 7. Germline V lookup: CDR1 MNHEY, CDR2 SMNVEV (reference sequence). The CDR3 runs to 15 residues. CDR3 bases: TGTGCCAGCAGTCCAGGACTAGCGGGAGTGTCCGAGCAGTACTTC. The encoded protein is CASSPGLAGVSEQYF.

V usage is TRBV7-2 and J usage is TRBJ1-1, with TRBD1 matching 8 bases. CDR1 is SGHTA and CDR2 is FQGNSA in the germline V gene. V was pared by 4 bases and J by 1 base, with 8 bases of the junction left unmatched. The CDR3 extends over 16 amino acids. CDR3 protein: CASSSQGGLTNTEAFF. The CDR3 coding sequence is TGTGCCAGCAGCTCACAGGGGGGCCTTACGAACACTGAAGCTTTCTTT.

The chain recombines TRBV28 with TRBJ2-5; 7 bases line up with TRBD2. The CDR3 is 16 amino acids. Losses at the gene ends were 3 bases for V and 4 bases for J; bases not matched to a gene: 11. Germline CDR1 is MDHEN and CDR2 is SYDVKM. The CDR3 reads CASSFVSRGRGETQYF. CDR3 nucleotide sequence: TGTGCCAGCAGTTTTGTGTCTCGGGGGAGGGGAGAGACCCAGTACTTC.

V gene TRBV5-1 combines with J gene TRBJ2-2; unclear D gene. Germline V CDR1 and CDR2: SGHRS, YFSETQ. This CDR3 region has 16 residues. Between the trimmed V and J ends, which lost 4 bases and 0 bases, there was a span of 13 bases. DNA of the CDR3: TGCGCCAGCAGCCCGACCACACCGCCGAACACCGGGGAGCTGTTTTTT. Translated, it gives CASSPTTPPNTGELFF.

In regard to this clone: This same CDR3 is encoded by further DNA sequences in the sample. The chain is built from TRBV28 and TRBJ1-3, with D possibly TRBD1 on 5 matching bases. CDR3 length: 14 residues. The V end was cut by 7 bases, the J end by 0 bases, with 10 bases between. Germline V CDR1 and CDR2: MDHEN, SYDVKM. CDR3 nucleotides: TGTGCCAGCACTGCCGGGGGCTCTGGAAACACCATATATTTT. Protein sequence: CASTAGGSGNTIYF.

This clone appeared a single time. J is TRBJ2-3 and V is TRBV2; TRBD1 might be the D (6 bases). This CDR3 comprises 13 residues. Germline V gives CDR1 SNHLY, CDR2 FYNNEI. Between the trimmed V and J ends, which lost 5 bases and 6 bases, there was a span of 12 bases. As DNA, the CDR3 is TGTGCCAGCAGTTCCCTACAGGGCGATACGCAGTATTTT. Amino acids: CASSSLQGDTQYF.

V is TRBV6-6 and J is TRBJ2-7; TRBD1 might be the D (5 bases). This CDR3 comprises 14 residues. Germline V gives CDR1 MNHNY, CDR2 SVGAGI (reference sequence). Trimming pared 4 bases from V and 5 bases from J, leaving 15 bases between. CDR3: CASSSTVKTHEQYF. For the CDR3, the DNA is TGTGCCAGCAGTTCGACAGTTAAAACCCACGAGCAGTACTTC.

This clone has just one count. Other DNA sequences in the sample encode the same CDR3. The chain is built from TRBV6-1 and TRBJ2-3, with D unclear. The V end lost 6 bases, the J end lost 2 bases, and 0 bases lay between the germline ends. The length of the CDR3 is 10 residues. Germline V gene sequence: CDR1 MNHNS, CDR2 SASEGT. The CDR3 sequence is CASSTDTQYF. The DNA of the CDR3 is TGTGCCAGCAGCACAGATACGCAGTATTTT.

The chain is built from TRBV19 and TRBJ2-6; weak D call: TRBD1 (5 bases). Germline V gives CDR1 LNHDA, CDR2 SQIVND (reference sequence). Deletions cut 3 bases from V and 0 bases from J, with 12 bases between. The CDR3 covers 17 residues. CDR3 loop: CASSIRLTVSGANVLTF. The CDR3 region has the DNA TGTGCCAGTAGTATCCGACTGACAGTCTCTGGGGCCAACGTCCTGACTTTC.

On this clone itself: Other DNA sequences in the sample encode the same CDR3. This chain uses TRBV30 with TRBJ2-1; D might be TRBD2 (5 bases). The CDR3 is made up of 11 amino acids. The V gene lost 5 bases and the J gene lost 8 bases, with 10 bases spanning the gap. CDR1 is GTSNPN and CDR2 is SVGIG in the germline V gene (reference sequence). In DNA form, the CDR3 reads TGTGCCTGGGGGGAGAGAGATGAGCAGTTCTTC. It specifies CAWGERDEQFF.

V gene TRBV29-1 combines with J gene TRBJ2-3; the D is unclear. CDR1 SQVTM and CDR2 ANQGSEA come from the germline V gene. Trimming took off 2 bases at V and 2 bases at J, with 8 bases between the two ends. The CDR3 is 13 residues long. CDR3 nucleotides: TGCAGCGTTGAACTGGCAGACACAGATACGCAGTATTTT. Protein sequence: CSVELADTDTQYF.

The rearrangement joins TRBV10-3 to TRBJ2-1, with 9 bases matching TRBD2. This CDR3 comprises 16 residues. In germline, CDR1 is ENHRY, CDR2 SYGVKD. The V gene end was trimmed by 0 bases and the J gene end by 4 bases; junction bases not matched to a gene: 4. This CDR3 is CAISESSGGPYNEQFF. Here the CDR3 DNA reads TGTGCCATCAGTGAGTCTAGCGGGGGCCCATACAATGAGCAGTTCTTC.

The gene calls are TRBV4-1 and TRBJ2-7, with TRBD2 matching 7 bases. The CDR3 loop spans 14 amino acids. With 6 bases clipped from V and 2 bases from J, the junction kept 7 bases outside the gene matches. Germline assignment: CDR1 MGHRA and CDR2 YSYEKL. DNA for the CDR3: TGCGCCAGCAGTCCGGCTAGCGGTCCCTACGAGCAGTACTTC. Residues: CASSPASGPYEQYF.

This clone was found once. The chain couples TRBV27 to TRBJ2-7, with TRBD1 matching over 7 bases. The J segment lost 7 bases and the V segment lost 5 bases, leaving 20 bases of the junction unmatched. Per germline, CDR1 MNHEY and CDR2 SMNVEV (reference sequence). CDR3 length: 17 residues. Here the CDR3 reads CASSPQITNRGHREQYF. CDR3 nucleotides: TGTGCCAGCAGTCCTCAAATCACGAACAGGGGTCATAGAGAGCAGTACTTC.

This clone is a singleton in its sample. The rearrangement joins TRBV5-1 to TRBJ2-5; TRBD1 is a possible D gene (6 bases). The CDR3 has 14 residues. V was clipped by 0 bases and J by 3 bases, with 9 bases between them. Germline lookup yields CDR1 SGHRS and CDR2 YFSETQ. Written as DNA, the CDR3 is TGCGCCAGCAGCTTGGGCCGGACAGAAGAGACCCAGTACTTC. Translation: CASSLGRTEETQYF.

About this clone itself: Other nucleotide sequences in the sample specify the same CDR3. V usage is TRBV5-1 and J usage is TRBJ2-1, with a possible D match to TRBD2 (5 bases). CDR1 and CDR2 (germline): SGHRS, YFSETQ. V lost 2 bases to trimming and J lost 8 bases, with 11 bases between them. The CDR3 totals 13 residues. The CDR3 loop reads CASSLFSGDEQFF. The CDR3 DNA is TGCGCCAGCAGCTTATTTTCCGGGGATGAGCAGTTCTTC.

This clone is a singleton in its sample. The V and J genes are TRBV11-1 and TRBJ2-1; perhaps TRBD2 as D (6 bases). Per the germline V gene, CDR1 is SGHAT and CDR2 is FQDESV (reference sequence). The V end was cut by 5 bases, the J end by 6 bases, with 17 bases between. The CDR3 is made up of 15 amino acids. This CDR3 is CASSLTSGRGNEQFF. The CDR3 nucleotides are TGTGCCAGCAGCCTCACTAGTGGGCGGGGCAATGAGCAGTTCTTC.